The T cell receptor beta chain under discussion was sequenced for a study of T cells in Graves' hyperthyroidism and ophthalmopathy. This clonotype has only a few counts. Its antigen is as yet unknown. The investigators amplified TCR beta CDR3 regions from RNA transcripts. TCR CDR3 regions were first amplified by RT-PCR with HTBI primers. One entry per CDR3 protein, called by TCRdb with MiXCR from the multiplex PCR reads. The data contain about 200,000 distinct CDR3 sequences, roughly 17% of them seen just once; the ten biggest clones take up about 56%. The CDR3 has 12 amino acids. With 8 bases removed from V and 6 bases from J, the gap between germline ends came to 14 bases. Germline V gene sequence: CDR1 LGHDT, CDR2 YNNKEL (reference sequence). General study results and limits: For ophthalmopathy, model prediction preceded onset by a median about 6.2 months.

The sample taken for sequencing was blood. This clonotype was obtained from a woman aged 45-65 years with Graves' hyperthyroidism. V is TRBV3-1 and J is TRBJ2-7, with D uncertain. In DNA, the CDR3 is TGTGCCAGCGACGACGGGCTCGGCGAGCAGTACTTC. Protein sequence: CASDDGLGEQYF.